The following is a T cell receptor beta chain sequence with its context. Its matching antigen is unknown. The data stem from a study of shared clonotypes between healthy human individuals. Findings of the study overall: The low donor count limited represented genetic and exposure-history diversity. Shared across a handful of donors were roughly 4.7% of the naive CD4 clonotypes.

Sequencing was performed with immunoSEQ multiplex PCR; in TCRdb, only in-frame clones are kept and a portion is missing. Here the sample spans roughly 1,600,000 clones, approximately 98.5% being singletons. The CDR3 runs to 15 residues. The junction had 3 bases not matched to a gene; V was cut back by 5 bases and J by 1 base. Germline V gene lookup returns CDR1 MNHEY and CDR2 SMNVEV (reference sequence). Researchers partitioned CD4+ cells into CD45RA+ naive and CD45RA-negative memory subsets. The chain uses TRBV27 and TRBJ2-5, with TRBD2 identical over 11 bases. Sequenced input: naive CD4+ T cells sorted from blood. Subset noted: CD45RA+ positively selected. The TCR comes from a man aged 25-45 years in good health. CDR3 in amino acids: CASSVLAGGQETQYF. CDR3 DNA: TGTGCCAGCAGTGTCCTAGCGGGAGGCCAAGAGACCCAGTACTTC.